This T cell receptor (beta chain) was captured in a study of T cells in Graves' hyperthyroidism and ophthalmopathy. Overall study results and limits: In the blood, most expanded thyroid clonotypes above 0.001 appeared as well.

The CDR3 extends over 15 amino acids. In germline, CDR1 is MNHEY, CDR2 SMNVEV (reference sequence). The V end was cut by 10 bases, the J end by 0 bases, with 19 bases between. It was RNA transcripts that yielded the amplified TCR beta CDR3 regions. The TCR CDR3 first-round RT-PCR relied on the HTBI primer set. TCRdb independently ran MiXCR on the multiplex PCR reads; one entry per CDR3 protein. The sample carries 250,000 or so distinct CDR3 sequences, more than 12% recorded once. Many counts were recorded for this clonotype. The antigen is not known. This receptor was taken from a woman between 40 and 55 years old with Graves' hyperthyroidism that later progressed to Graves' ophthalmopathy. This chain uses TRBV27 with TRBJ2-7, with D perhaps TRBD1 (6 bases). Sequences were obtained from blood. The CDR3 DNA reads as TGTGCCACCATGGCCCTTAAGACAGGCTCCTACGAGCAGTACTTC. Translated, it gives CATMALKTGSYEQYF.